This TCR beta chain was sequenced in a study of beta chain features in type 1 diabetes (dated by TCRdb to 2017 to 2018). Some background on the complete study: Patients and healthy donors did not differ in mean age, gender distribution, total cell number or subset yield. Regulatory and stem cell-like memory subsets were isolated from only 8 patients and roughly 8 healthy donors, whereas naive and central memory subsets came from all 30 or so donors. In the study, TCRB repertoires of sorted circulating CD4+ T cell subsets from recently diagnosed type 1 diabetes patients were compared with those of matched healthy donors. A total of some 110 million sorted cells were examined across all samples, and the number of cells per subset was strongly correlated with RNA yield. Summary of the overall study and its limitations: PCR might favor shorter templates, but patient and control samples were amplified and corrected together, so any skew would affect both groups equally. Because small numbers of individuals were included in the HLA sub-analyses, any influence of HLA type on TCRB rearrangement was left unresolved. In all four CD4+ subsets, TCRB CDR3 length was moderately but significantly shorter in type 1 diabetes patients. Naive, central memory and regulatory TCRB repertoires appeared more similar among patients than among healthy donors. Because cDNA rather than genomic DNA was sequenced, highly expressing activated cells could have been over-represented, although no difference in activation and CD3 levels was found between groups. Fewer insertions and more nucleotide deletions at VDJ recombination sites were observed in patients with type 1 diabetes, implying thymic rearrangement abnormalities.

This clone was seen more than once but under ten times. The specificity of this receptor is unknown. Per-base qualities were not stored, and no clone one base away is much larger. A single peripheral blood draw of about 116 mL on average was collected from each donor into heparinised tubes. A BD FACSAria II and a panel including CD45RO, CCR7, CD25, CD127, CD95 and CD27 were used to sort naive, central memory, regulatory and stem cell-like memory CD4+ T cells. All sorted populations exceeded 95% purity. PBMCs were isolated immediately by Lymphoprep density gradient centrifugation and stained directly without culture. Samples were stained and sorted in pairs, with one healthy donor and one patient per experiment, so that batch effects were minimized. The High Capacity cDNA Reverse Transcription Kit was used to reverse transcribe all of the isolated RNA, meaning that expressed TCRB transcripts were what got sequenced. Deep immunoSEQ sequencing was applied to naive, central memory and regulatory T cell samples, giving an average of about 3.4 million total reads per sample. Sorted cells were lysed in RLT buffer and RNA was extracted with DNase-treated RNeasy Micro or Mini kits, depending on cell number. Each cell subset was processed separately to prevent cross-contamination, with patient and healthy donor samples processed together. Using the immunoSEQ multiplex PCR, TCRB sequences were amplified from cDNA into 87-bp fragments spanning the CDR3 region. Sequencing of the amplicons was done on the Illumina HiSeq platform. Turning to the authors' computational methods: PCR bias was computationally corrected using synthetic template baselines, reads within Hamming distance 2 were collapsed, and singletons that could not be merged were discarded. Reads were aligned against IMGT to assign V, D and J genes, CDR3 length and insertions or deletions at six rearrangement sites. Within each subset, clonotype counts were normalized to sorted cell number, and only after that were true diversity and Gini coefficients computed with the tcR R package. The overlap coefficient, calculated on TCRB nucleotide sequences, was used to measure repertoire sharing. As a proxy for the pre-selection repertoire, out-of-frame TCRB sequences from naive cells were analyzed. What TCRdb holds here is the immuneACCESS table cut down to in-frame rearrangements. Part of the clones is not present; checked against another copy, under half of the missing clones reflect an unresolved V gene, and the others are unexplained. The V and J calls and clone size come from that table; D and trimming were worked out from the DNA. This sample lists some 700,000 clones; around an eighth were detected once. Around 0.022% of the sample is taken by the ten largest.

The TCR sequence derives from a man in his late teens or twenties with type 1 diabetes. Sequenced: naive CD4+ T cells from blood. Explained via the paper, the cell subset or site label denotes: true naive CD4+ T cells.

For the CDR3, the sequence is CASSKGAEAFF. The DNA reads as follows: TGTGCCAGCAGCAAGGGCGCTGAAGCTTTCTTT. This receptor chain uses TRBV7-9 and TRBJ1-1, with the D gene uncertain. The CDR3 runs 11 residues from the cysteine to the phenylalanine. CDR3 DNA only is kept here, 33 bases in frame from base 1. From a lookup of the germline V gene (reference sequence), CDR1 and CDR2 are SEHNR and FQNEAQ. The V end loses 5 bases and the J end loses 6 bases, and a stretch of 7 bases separates them.